This TCR beta chain emerged from a study of CD8+CD57+ T cells in acquired aplastic anemia. For the study at large: When averaged, DNA from sorted CD4+ and CD8+ cells came to approximately 3.2 ug.

Genomic DNA acted as the template from which TCR beta VDJ combination and CDR3 sequence profiling were carried out. Each CDR3 protein gets one entry after TCRdb re-called the reads with MiXCR. Of about 180,000 distinct CDR3 sequences listed, less than 65% are singletons. Study-level findings and limits: There were some 30 CD8+ CDR3 sequences that occurred in both patients and controls.

Sequencing was done on patients that had shown CD8+CD57+ cell expansion by flow cytometry. The patients all had a severe acquired aplastic anemia diagnosis. CDR1 and CDR2 from the germline V gene are LNHNV and YYDKDF (reference sequence). The CDR3 runs to 15 residues. V lost 3 bases and J 0 bases, leaving 8 bases between the germline ends. This clonotype was recorded at least ten times. Its target is not known. The specimen was sorted CD4+, CD8+, or CD8+CD57+ T cells (not recorded which) from PBMCs. The gene calls are TRBV15 and TRBJ1-4; D not certain. The source of this sequence is a human donor with aplastic anemia. The DNA of the CDR3 is TGTGCCACCAGCAGTCCAGAATCAACTAATGAAAAACTGTTTTTT. This codes for CATSSPESTNEKLFF.